These 9 T cell receptor beta chains originate from one sample sequenced in a study of response to subunit inactivated influenza vaccine. TCRdb used MiXCR to reprocess the RT-PCR reads, holding one entry per CDR3 protein. The table lists 450,000 to 600,000 distinct CDR3 sequences, approximately 7.6% of them singletons. The specimen comprised PBMCs from blood, sampled around 25 months after vaccination. These TCRs come from a man aged 50 to 69 who received an inactivated influenza vaccine.

This clonotype has just a few counts. The genes are TRBV5-1 and TRBJ2-7; tentative D call: TRBD1 (6 bases). This CDR3 is built from 16 residues. With 1 base removed from V and 3 bases from J, the gap between germline ends came to 17 bases. Germline V gene sequence: CDR1 SGHRS, CDR2 YFSETQ. This CDR3 is CASSLIPADRSYEQYF. In nucleotides, the CDR3 is TGCGCCAGCAGCTTGATTCCCGCGGACAGAAGCTACGAGCAGTACTTC.

This clonotype was seen a handful of times. The chain joins TRBV6-1 to TRBJ2-2; D perhaps matches TRBD2 (6 bases). Germline CDR1 and CDR2: MNHNS and SASEGT. There are 14 residues in the CDR3. Trimming took 6 bases from V and 2 from J, leaving 10 bases between them. The CDR3 reads CASSQTSNTGELFF. CDR3 in DNA: TGTGCCAGCAGCCAGACTAGTAACACCGGGGAGCTGTTTTTT.

This clonotype was picked up a small number of times. The chain carries TRBV20-1 and TRBJ2-7, with 8 bases fitting TRBD1. The CDR3 spans 13 residues. The J segment lost 3 bases and the V segment lost 5 bases, leaving 6 bases of the junction unmatched. CDR1 and CDR2 from the germline V gene are DFQATT and SNEGSKA (reference sequence). CDR3 sequence reads: CSAFGQGIYEQYF. CDR3 coding DNA: TGCAGTGCTTTTGGACAGGGAATCTACGAGCAGTACTTC.

In its sample, this clonotype was seen many times. The CDR3 reads CASSSPGRDTQYF. The CDR3 DNA reads as TGTGCCAGCAGCTCGCCAGGTAGAGATACGCAGTATTTT. This chain connects TRBV7-8 to TRBJ2-3; the D is unclear. V lost 4 bases and J lost 5, with 10 bases in between. The V gene's germline CDR1 is SGHVS and CDR2 FQNEAQ. CDR3 length: 13 residues.

The chain has TRBV6-5 and TRBJ2-2; D not resolved. The ends were cut back, 1 base at V and 1 base at J, with 10 bases in the middle. Per the germline V gene, CDR1 is MNHEY and CDR2 is SVGAGI. The CDR3 runs to 16 residues. CDR3 coding DNA: TGTGCCAGCAGTTACTGGCGCGTTAAGAACACCGGGGAGCTGTTTTTT. Protein product: CASSYWRVKNTGELFF.

The chain recombines TRBV6-1 with TRBJ2-3; the D is unclear. Trimming pared 0 bases from V and 11 bases from J, leaving 12 bases between. The CDR3 loop spans 13 amino acids. From germline, CDR1 is MNHNS and CDR2 SASEGT. The CDR3 region has the DNA TGTGCCAGCAGTGAAGCCCCCTCCTCCCGGCAGTATTTT. Protein: CASSEAPSSRQYF.

This clonotype was counted many times. The chain couples TRBV10-3 to TRBJ1-1, with D possibly matching TRBD1 (5 bases). The CDR3 has 13 residues. V was trimmed by 3 bases and J by 1 base, leaving 6 bases between them. The germline V gene encodes CDR1 ENHRY and CDR2 SYGVKD. The DNA of the CDR3 is TGTGCCATCAGTGATAGGGGGAACACTGAAGCTTTCTTT. Amino acid sequence: CAISDRGNTEAFF.

The table lists this clonotype with many counts. V is TRBV15 and J is TRBJ1-5; D remains unclear. This CDR3 has 15 amino acids. With 0 bases removed from V and 0 bases from J, the gap between germline ends came to 6 bases. Germline assignment: CDR1 LNHNV and CDR2 YYDKDF (reference sequence). DNA of the CDR3: TGTGCCACCAGCAGAGATCCGGGTAGCAATCAGCCCCAGCATTTT. This codes for CATSRDPGSNQPQHF. Using reference TRBV15 and TRBJ1-5 for the parts outside the CDR3, the full variable domain is DAMVIQNPRYQVTQFGKPVTLSCSQTLNHNVMYWYQQKSSQAPKLLFHYYDKDFNNEADTPDNFQSRRPNTSFCFLDIRSPGLGDTAMYLCATSRDPGSNQPQHFGDGTRLSIL.

J is TRBJ2-5 and V is TRBV4-3; D ambiguous. V was cut by 2 bases and J by 4 bases, with 11 bases left in between. The CDR3 sequence is 14 residues long. Germline-derived CDR1 and CDR2 are LGHNA and YSLEER. The DNA for the CDR3 is TGCGCCAGCAGCCAAAGCCTAATCGGAGAGACCCAGTACTTC. This gives the protein CASSQSLIGETQYF.